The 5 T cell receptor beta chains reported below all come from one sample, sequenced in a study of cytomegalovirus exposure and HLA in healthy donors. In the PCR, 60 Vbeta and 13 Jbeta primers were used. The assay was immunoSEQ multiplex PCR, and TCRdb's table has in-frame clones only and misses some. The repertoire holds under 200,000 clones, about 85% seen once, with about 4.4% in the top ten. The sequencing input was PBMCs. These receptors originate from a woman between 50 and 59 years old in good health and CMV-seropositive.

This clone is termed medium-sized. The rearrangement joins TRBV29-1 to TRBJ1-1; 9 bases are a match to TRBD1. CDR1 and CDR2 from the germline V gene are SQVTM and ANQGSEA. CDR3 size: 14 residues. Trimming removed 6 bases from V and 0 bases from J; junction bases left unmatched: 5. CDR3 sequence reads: CSVGQGNLNTEAFF. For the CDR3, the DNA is TGCAGCGTCGGACAGGGGAATTTGAACACTGAAGCTTTCTTT.

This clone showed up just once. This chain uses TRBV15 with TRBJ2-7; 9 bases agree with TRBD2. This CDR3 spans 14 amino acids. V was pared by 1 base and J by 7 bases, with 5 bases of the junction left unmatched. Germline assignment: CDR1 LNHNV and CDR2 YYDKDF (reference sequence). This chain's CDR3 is CATSRVAGGTEQYF. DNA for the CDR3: TGTGCCACCAGCAGAGTCGCGGGGGGGACGGAGCAGTACTTC.

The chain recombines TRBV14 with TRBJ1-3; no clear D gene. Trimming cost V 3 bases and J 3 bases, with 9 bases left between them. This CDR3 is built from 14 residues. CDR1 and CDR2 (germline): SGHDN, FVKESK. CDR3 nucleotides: TGTGCCAGCAGCCAGAGGGCCATTGGAAACACCATATATTTT. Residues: CASSQRAIGNTIYF.

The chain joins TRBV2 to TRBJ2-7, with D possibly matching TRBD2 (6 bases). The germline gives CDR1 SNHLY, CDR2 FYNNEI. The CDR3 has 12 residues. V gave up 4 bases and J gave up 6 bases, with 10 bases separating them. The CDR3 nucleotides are TGTGCCAGCAGTGGGGGGGTAGGCGAGCAGTACTTC. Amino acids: CASSGGVGEQYF.

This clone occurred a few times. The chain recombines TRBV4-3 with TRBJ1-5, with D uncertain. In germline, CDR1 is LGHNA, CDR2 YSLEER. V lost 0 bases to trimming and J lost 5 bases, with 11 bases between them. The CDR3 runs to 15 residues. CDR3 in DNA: TGCGCCAGCAGCCAAGACCCAGGTTCTCATCAGCCCCAGCATTTT. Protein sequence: CASSQDPGSHQPQHF.